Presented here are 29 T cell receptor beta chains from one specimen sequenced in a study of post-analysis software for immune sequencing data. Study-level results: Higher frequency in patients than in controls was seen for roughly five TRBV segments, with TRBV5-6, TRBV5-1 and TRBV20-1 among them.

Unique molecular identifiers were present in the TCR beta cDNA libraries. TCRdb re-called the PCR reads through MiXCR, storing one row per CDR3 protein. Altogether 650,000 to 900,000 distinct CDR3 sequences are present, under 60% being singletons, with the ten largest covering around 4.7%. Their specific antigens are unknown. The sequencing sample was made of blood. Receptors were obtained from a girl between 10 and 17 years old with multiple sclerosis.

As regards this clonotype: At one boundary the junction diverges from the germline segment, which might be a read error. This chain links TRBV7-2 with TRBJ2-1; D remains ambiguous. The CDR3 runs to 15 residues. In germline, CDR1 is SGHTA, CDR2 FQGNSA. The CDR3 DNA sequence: TGTGTCAGCAGCTCGCTCCTCCTCGGTGACAATGGGCAGTTCTTC. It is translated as CVSSSLLLGDNGQFF. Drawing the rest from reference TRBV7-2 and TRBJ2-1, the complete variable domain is GAGVSQSPSNKVTEKGKDVELRCDPISGHTALYWYRQSLGQGLEFLIYFQGNSAPDKSGLPSDRFSAERTGGSVSTLTIQRTQQEDSAVYLCVSSSLLLGDNGQFFGPGTRLTVL.

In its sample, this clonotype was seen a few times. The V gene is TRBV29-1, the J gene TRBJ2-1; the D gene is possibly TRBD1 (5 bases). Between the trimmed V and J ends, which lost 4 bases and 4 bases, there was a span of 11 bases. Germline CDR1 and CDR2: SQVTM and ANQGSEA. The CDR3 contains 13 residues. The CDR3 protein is CSVVPGWYNEQFF. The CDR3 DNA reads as TGCAGCGTTGTGCCAGGGTGGTACAATGAGCAGTTCTTC.

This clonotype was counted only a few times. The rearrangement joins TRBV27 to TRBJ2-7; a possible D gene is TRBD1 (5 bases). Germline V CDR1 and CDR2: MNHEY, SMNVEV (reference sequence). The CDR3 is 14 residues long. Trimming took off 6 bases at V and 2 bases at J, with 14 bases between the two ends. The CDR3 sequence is CASRLQGPTYEQYF. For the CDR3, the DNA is TGTGCCAGCAGACTTCAGGGTCCGACCTACGAGCAGTACTTC.

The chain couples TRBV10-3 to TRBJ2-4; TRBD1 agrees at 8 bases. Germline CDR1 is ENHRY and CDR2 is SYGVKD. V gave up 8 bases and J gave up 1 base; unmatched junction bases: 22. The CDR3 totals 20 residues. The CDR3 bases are TGTGCCATCCCGGGGGAGAAGGACAGGGATGAGCTTGAGGCCAAAAACATTCAGTACTTC. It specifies CAIPGEKDRDELEAKNIQYF.

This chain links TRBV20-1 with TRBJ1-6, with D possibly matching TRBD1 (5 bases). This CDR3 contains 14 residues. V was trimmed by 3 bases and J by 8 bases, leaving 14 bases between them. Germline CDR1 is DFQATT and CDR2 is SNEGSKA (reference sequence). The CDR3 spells CSASAAGRDSPLHF. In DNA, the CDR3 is TGCAGTGCTAGTGCGGCAGGGAGGGATTCACCCCTCCACTTT.

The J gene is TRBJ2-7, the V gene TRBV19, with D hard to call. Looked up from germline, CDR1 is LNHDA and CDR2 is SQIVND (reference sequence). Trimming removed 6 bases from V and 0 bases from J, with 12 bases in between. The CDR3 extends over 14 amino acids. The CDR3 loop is CASSHGPSSYEQYF. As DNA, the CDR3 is TGTGCCAGTAGCCACGGACCTAGCTCCTACGAGCAGTACTTC.

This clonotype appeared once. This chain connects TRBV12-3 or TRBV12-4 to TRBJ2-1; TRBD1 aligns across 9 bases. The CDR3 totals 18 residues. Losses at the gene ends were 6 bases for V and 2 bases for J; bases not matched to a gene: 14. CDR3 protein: CASSSSRDRAWAYNEQFF. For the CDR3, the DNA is TGTGCCAGCAGCTCGTCCCGGGACAGGGCTTGGGCCTACAATGAGCAGTTCTTC.

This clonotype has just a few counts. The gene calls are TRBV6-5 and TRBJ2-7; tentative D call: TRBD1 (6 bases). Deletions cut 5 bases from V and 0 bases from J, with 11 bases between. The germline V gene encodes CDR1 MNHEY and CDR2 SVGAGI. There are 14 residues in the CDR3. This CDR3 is CASSRGHASYEQYF. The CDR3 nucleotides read TGTGCCAGCAGTAGGGGACATGCCTCCTACGAGCAGTACTTC.

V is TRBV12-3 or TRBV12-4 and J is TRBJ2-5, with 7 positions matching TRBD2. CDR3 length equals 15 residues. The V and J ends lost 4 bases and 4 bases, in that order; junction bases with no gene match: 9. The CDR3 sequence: CASSSLTGGGETQYF. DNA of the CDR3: TGTGCCAGCAGTTCGCTAACGGGAGGAGGAGAGACCCAGTACTTC.

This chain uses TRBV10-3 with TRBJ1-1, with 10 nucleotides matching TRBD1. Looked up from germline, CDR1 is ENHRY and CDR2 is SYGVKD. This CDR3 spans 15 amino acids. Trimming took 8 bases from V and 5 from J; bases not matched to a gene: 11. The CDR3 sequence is CAIANLDRGRTEAFF. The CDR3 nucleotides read TGTGCCATCGCCAATTTGGACAGGGGGAGGACTGAAGCTTTCTTT.

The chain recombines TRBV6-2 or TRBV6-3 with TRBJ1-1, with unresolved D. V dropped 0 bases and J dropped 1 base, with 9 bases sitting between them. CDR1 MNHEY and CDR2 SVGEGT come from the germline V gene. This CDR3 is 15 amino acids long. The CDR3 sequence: CASSYSWSGNTEAFF. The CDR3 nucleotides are TGTGCCAGCAGTTACTCGTGGTCGGGGAACACTGAAGCTTTCTTT.

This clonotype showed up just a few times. The CDR3 nucleotides are TGTGCCAGCAGCCCGGACTCTAGCGGGGGATTCCAAGAGACCCAGTACTTC. Its protein product is CASSPDSSGGFQETQYF. The rearrangement links TRBV5-6 to TRBJ2-5; the match to TRBD2 covers 10 bases. J lost 1 base, V lost 4 bases, and 10 bases had no gene match. CDR1 and CDR2 from the germline V gene are SGHDT and YYEEEE. This CDR3 spans 17 amino acids.

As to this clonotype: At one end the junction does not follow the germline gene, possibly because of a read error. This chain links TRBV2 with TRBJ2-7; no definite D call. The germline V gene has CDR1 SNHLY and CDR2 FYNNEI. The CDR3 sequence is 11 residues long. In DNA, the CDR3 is TGTACCAGTATCAGAGGCTACGAGCAGTACTTC. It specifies CTSIRGYEQYF. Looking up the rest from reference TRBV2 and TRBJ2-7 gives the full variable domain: EPEVTQTPSHQVTQMGQEVILRCVPISNHLYFYWYRQILGQKVEFLVSFYNNEISEKSEIFDDQFSVERPDGSNFTLKIRSTKLEDSAMYFCTSIRGYEQYFGPGTRLTVT.

In DNA form, the CDR3 reads TGTGCCAGCAGCTCCGCCAGGGGGCCGGTAGACTATGGCTACACCTTC. Protein: CASSSARGPVDYGYTF. This chain links TRBV7-2 with TRBJ1-2, with 8 nucleotides matching TRBD1. CDR3 length: 16 amino acids. CDR1 is SGHTA, CDR2 FQGNSA, per germline. Losses at the gene ends were 4 bases for V and 3 bases for J; bases not matched to a gene: 10.

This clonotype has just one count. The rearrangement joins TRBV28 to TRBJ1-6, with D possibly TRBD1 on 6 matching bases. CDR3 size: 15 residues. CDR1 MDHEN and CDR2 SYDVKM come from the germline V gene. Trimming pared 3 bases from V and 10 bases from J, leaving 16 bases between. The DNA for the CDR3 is TGTGCCAGCAGTTTTATGGCGGGGGCGAGGTCACCCCTCCACTTT. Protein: CASSFMAGARSPLHF.

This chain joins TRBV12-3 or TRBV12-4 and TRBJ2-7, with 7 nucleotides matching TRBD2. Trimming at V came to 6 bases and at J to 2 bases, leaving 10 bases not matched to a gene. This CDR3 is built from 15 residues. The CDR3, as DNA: TGTGCCAGCAGGCCCGGGGCGGCGGGAGCCTACGAGCAGTACTTC. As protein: CASRPGAAGAYEQYF.

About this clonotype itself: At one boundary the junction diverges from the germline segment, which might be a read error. The CDR3 protein is CACSYNPGGTTDTQYF. The DNA for the CDR3 is TGTGCCTGCAGCTACAATCCGGGAGGGACAACAGATACGCAGTATTTT. The chain joins TRBV7-2 to TRBJ2-3; TRBD2 matches 8 bases. The CDR3 is 16 amino acids. Germline lookup yields CDR1 SGHTA and CDR2 FQGNSA.

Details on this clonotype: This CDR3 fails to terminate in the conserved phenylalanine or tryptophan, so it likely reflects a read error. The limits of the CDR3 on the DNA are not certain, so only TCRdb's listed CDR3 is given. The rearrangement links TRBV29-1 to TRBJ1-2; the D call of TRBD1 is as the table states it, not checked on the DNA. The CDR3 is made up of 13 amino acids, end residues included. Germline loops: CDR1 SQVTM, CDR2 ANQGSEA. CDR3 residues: CSARGTWDYGYTC.

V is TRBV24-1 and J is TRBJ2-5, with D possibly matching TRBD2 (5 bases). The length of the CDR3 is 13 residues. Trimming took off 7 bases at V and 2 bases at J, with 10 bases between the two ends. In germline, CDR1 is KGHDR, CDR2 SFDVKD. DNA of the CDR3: TGTGCCACCAGGAGGACTTCTCAAGAGACCCAGTACTTC. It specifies CATRRTSQETQYF.

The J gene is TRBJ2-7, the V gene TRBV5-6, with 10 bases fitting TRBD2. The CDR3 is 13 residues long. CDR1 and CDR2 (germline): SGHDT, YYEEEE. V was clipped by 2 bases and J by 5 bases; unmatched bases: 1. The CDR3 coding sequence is TGTGCCAGCAGCTTTGGGACTAGCGACGAGCAGTACTTC. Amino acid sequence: CASSFGTSDEQYF.

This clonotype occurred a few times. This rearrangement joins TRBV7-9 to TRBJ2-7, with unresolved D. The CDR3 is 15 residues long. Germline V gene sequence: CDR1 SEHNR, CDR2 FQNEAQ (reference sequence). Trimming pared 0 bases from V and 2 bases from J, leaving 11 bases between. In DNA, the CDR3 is TGTGCCAGCAGCTTAGCGGTGGGGTACGCCTACGAGCAGTACTTC. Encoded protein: CASSLAVGYAYEQYF.

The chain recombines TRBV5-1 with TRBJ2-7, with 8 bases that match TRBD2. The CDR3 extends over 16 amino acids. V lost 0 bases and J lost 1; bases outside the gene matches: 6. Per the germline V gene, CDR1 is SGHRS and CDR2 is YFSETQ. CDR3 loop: CASSLEGTSPSYEQYF. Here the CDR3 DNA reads TGCGCCAGCAGCTTGGAAGGGACTAGTCCTTCCTACGAGCAGTACTTC.

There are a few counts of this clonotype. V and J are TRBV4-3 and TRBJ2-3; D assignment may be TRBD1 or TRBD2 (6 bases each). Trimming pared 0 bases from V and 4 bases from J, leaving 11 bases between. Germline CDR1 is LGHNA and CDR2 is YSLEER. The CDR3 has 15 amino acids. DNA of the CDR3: TGCGCCAGCAGCCAAGAATACAGGGAGGCAGATACGCAGTATTTT. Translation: CASSQEYREADTQYF.

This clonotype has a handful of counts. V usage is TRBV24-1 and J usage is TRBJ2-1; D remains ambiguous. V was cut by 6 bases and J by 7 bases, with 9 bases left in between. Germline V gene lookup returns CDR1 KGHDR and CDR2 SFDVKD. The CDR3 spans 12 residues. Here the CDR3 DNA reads TGTGCCACCAGTTCTGGGGAAAATGAGCAGTTCTTC. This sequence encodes CATSSGENEQFF.

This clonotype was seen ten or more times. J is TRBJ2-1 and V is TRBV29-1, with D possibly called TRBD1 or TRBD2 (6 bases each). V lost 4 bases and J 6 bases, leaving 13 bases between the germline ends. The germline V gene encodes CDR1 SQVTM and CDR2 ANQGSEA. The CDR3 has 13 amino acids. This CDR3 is CSVVEGGGNEQFF. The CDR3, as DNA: TGCAGCGTTGTGGAGGGGGGTGGCAATGAGCAGTTCTTC.

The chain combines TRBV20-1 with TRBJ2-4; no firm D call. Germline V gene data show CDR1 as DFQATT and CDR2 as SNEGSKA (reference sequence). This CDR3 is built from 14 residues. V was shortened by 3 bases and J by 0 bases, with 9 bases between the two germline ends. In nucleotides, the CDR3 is TGCAGTGCTAGTCGGACCTTAGCCAAAAACATTCAGTACTTC. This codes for CSASRTLAKNIQYF.

CDR3 nucleotides: TGTGCCAGCAGCCCGTTGTATGGCTACGAGCAGTACTTC. Amino acids: CASSPLYGYEQYF. The chain uses TRBV7-6 and TRBJ2-7, with D unresolved. Germline V lookup: CDR1 SGHVS, CDR2 FNYEAQ. The V end was cut by 5 bases, the J end by 3 bases, with 11 bases between. This CDR3 region has 13 residues.

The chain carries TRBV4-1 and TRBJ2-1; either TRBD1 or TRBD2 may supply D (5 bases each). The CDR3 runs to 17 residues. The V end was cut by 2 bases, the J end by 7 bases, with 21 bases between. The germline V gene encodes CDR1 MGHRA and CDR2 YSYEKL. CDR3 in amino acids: CASSQSGGGLDSNEQFF. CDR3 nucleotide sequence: TGCGCCAGCAGCCAAAGTGGGGGTGGGCTCGACAGTAATGAGCAGTTCTTC.

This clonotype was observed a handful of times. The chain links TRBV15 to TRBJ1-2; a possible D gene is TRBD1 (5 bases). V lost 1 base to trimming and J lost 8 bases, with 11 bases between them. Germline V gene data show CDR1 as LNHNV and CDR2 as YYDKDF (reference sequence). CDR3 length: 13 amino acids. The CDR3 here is CATSRGTKPGYTF. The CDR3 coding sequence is TGTGCCACCAGCAGAGGGACAAAGCCAGGCTACACCTTC.